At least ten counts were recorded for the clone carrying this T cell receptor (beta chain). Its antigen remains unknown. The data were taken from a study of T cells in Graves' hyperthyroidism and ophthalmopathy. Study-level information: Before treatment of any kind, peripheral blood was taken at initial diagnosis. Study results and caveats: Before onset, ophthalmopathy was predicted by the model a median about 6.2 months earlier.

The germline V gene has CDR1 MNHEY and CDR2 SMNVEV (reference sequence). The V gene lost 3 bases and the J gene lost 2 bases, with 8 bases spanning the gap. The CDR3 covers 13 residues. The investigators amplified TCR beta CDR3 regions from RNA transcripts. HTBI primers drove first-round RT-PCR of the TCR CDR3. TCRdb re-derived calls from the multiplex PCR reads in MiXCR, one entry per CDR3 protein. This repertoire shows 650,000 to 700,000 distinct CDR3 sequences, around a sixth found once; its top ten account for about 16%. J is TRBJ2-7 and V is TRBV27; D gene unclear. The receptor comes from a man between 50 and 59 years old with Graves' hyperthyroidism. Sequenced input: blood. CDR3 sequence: CASSLSSAYEQYF. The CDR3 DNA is TGTGCCAGCAGTTTGTCTTCTGCCTACGAGCAGTACTTC.